This entry concerns a single T cell receptor (beta chain). Its antigen remains unknown. Germline loops: CDR1 SGDLS, CDR2 YYNGEE. Deletions cut 4 bases from V and 2 bases from J, with 19 bases between. The CDR3 sequence is 18 residues long. Unique molecular identifiers were present on cDNA, and template switching added a universal primer site. TCRdb analysed the 5' RACE reads with MiXCR anew, one entry per CDR3 protein. This table has hundreds of thousands of distinct CDR3 sequences, approximately 20% appearing once. This entry is derived from a study of identical twins. Regarding the study as a whole: Insertions ran lower in abundant cord blood beta clonotypes, though not in memory repertoires.

In addition, the sample was reused for a study of yellow fever vaccine responses in identical twins.

The chain couples TRBV9 to TRBJ2-6, with D maybe TRBD1 (7 bases). Sequencing was done on a sample of CD4+ T cells sorted from blood. This receptor was taken from a woman in her late teens or twenties in good health. This CDR3 is CASSPRTGLAAGANVLTF. The CDR3 nucleotides read TGTGCCAGCAGCCCTCGGACAGGATTAGCGGCTGGGGCCAACGTCCTGACTTTC.